The 8 T cell receptor beta chains in this list originate from one sample, sequenced in a study of T cell responses to AZD1222 COVID-19 vaccine. Measured with immunoSEQ multiplex PCR; TCRdb has only the in-frame clones, and not every one. The sample contains roughly 100,000 clones, about 88% of which appear only once. The material was peripheral blood, obtained on day 0 of AZD1222 vaccination. All receptors come from an adult in good health.

The genes are TRBV27 and TRBJ1-4; D is unclear. CDR1 and CDR2 from the germline V gene are MNHEY and SMNVEV (reference sequence). The CDR3 runs to 13 residues. Trimming removed 4 bases at V and 0 bases at J, with 3 bases between. DNA for the CDR3: TGTGCCAGCAGTTCCTCAACTAATGAAAAACTGTTTTTT. It codes for CASSSSTNEKLFF.

V is TRBV27 and J is TRBJ2-1; TRBD2 aligns across 10 bases. CDR1 MNHEY and CDR2 SMNVEV come from the germline V gene (reference sequence). The ends lost 6 bases at V and 6 bases at J; junction bases unmatched: 5. The CDR3 has 14 amino acids. DNA of the CDR3: TGTGCCAGCAGACCGGGACTAGCGACCAATGAGCAGTTCTTC. This translates into CASRPGLATNEQFF.

This clone appeared once. Here the CDR3 reads CASSGASLETQYF. DNA for the CDR3: TGTGCCAGCAGCGGGGCTTCCCTGGAGACCCAGTACTTC. V usage is TRBV9 and J usage is TRBJ2-5; D gene unclear. The CDR3 sequence is 13 residues long. V lost 3 bases and J lost 5, with 11 bases in between. Germline V CDR1 and CDR2: SGDLS, YYNGEE.

The chain couples TRBV27 to TRBJ2-3, with 7 bases aligning to TRBD1. V gave up 7 bases and J gave up 2 bases; unmatched junction bases: 9. This CDR3 spans 15 amino acids. Germline CDR1 and CDR2: MNHEY and SMNVEV (reference sequence). As DNA, the CDR3 is TGTGCCAGCAAAAATAAGGACAGGAACACAGATACGCAGTATTTT. Translating it yields CASKNKDRNTDTQYF.

J is TRBJ2-1 and V is TRBV20-1, with D maybe TRBD2 (6 bases). This CDR3 has 11 amino acids. Deletions cut 6 bases from V and 10 bases from J, with 13 bases between. In germline, CDR1 is DFQATT, CDR2 SNEGSKA (reference sequence). Here the CDR3 DNA reads TGCAGTGCGCGGGAATATGGCGAGCAGTTCTTC. This gives the protein CSAREYGEQFF.

The V and J genes are TRBV19 and TRBJ2-3; D assignment may be TRBD1 or TRBD2 (5 bases each). V was cut by 7 bases and J by 0 bases, with 14 bases left in between. The CDR3 loop spans 15 amino acids. The germline V gene encodes CDR1 LNHDA and CDR2 SQIVND (reference sequence). The CDR3 bases are TGTGCCAGTAAAAGCCGGGGCGGGAGCACAGATACGCAGTATTTT. Protein sequence: CASKSRGGSTDTQYF.

The chain has TRBV2 and TRBJ2-5; TRBD2 might be the D (6 bases). Looked up from germline, CDR1 is SNHLY and CDR2 is FYNNEI. This CDR3 region has 14 residues. The V and J ends lost 2 bases and 2 bases respectively, with 9 bases between them. In nucleotides, the CDR3 is TGTGCCAGCAGTGAACGGACTACTCAAGAGACCCAGTACTTC. Protein sequence: CASSERTTQETQYF.

This clone occurred once. The rearrangement links TRBV7-9 to TRBJ1-2; D remains ambiguous. This CDR3 contains 14 residues. Trimming pared 8 bases from V and 4 bases from J, leaving 17 bases between. Germline values: CDR1 SEHNR, CDR2 FQNEAQ (reference sequence). The CDR3 here is CASAGFKSFYGYTF. DNA for the CDR3: TGTGCCAGCGCCGGGTTCAAGTCCTTCTATGGCTACACCTTC.